This T cell receptor (beta chain) was identified in a study of human T cells and chemical hapten exposure. Looking at the study overall: Sensitization used 2% DPC on 2 cm by 2 cm upper inner arm skin. Study outcomes and limitations: Expanded TCRs made up significantly more big CDR3 similarity clusters than controls did.

As processed by the authors: Per sample, the median was around 100,000 TCRs, with values from 23,224 to 690,600. Each CDR3 protein is one row after TCRdb ran MiXCR on the RACE reads. TCRdb, rather than the study authors, made the V and J calls. Among about 140,000 distinct CDR3 sequences listed, 10% to 15% were seen once. The sample's time point: patch test 2, 6 weeks after DPC sensitization. The treatment here: therapeutic diphenylcyclopropenone sensitization with weekly scalp DPC. Prior to application of each patch test, blood was drawn. CDR3 length: 14 amino acids. Germline assignment: CDR1 DFQATT and CDR2 SNEGSKA (reference sequence). V was shortened by 0 bases and J by 3 bases, with 12 bases between the two germline ends. In regard to this clonotype: Its target is unknown.

The source material was whole blood, sampled in connection with sensitization to the hapten diphenylcyclopropenone (DPC). This receptor was obtained from a woman aged 50 to 65 with alopecia areata. Some clones in this sample may be carry-over from other donors' samples. V and J are TRBV20-1 and TRBJ2-7; TRBD2 is a possible D gene (7 bases). The CDR3 DNA reads TGCAGTGCTAGAGATAGGGGGGGCCGCTACGAGCAGTACTTC. It translates to CSARDRGGRYEQYF.